Below, one TCR beta chain is given with its context. Antigen unknown. The record originates from a study of T cell responses to AZD1222 COVID-19 vaccine. The length of the CDR3 is 20 residues. The table came from immunoSEQ multiplex PCR; TCRdb's copy has only in-frame clones and leaves some out. Here the sample spans 86,000 or so clones, approximately 91% being singletons. General observations from the study: CD4 TCRs linked to vaccination spanned spike, dominating at 160-218 and 743-854. It was only after the peak T cell response that any repertoires were sampled. Baseline seropositivity characterized only a handful of AZD1222 recipients.

The V call is TRBV21-1, the J call TRBJ2-3; the table's D call, TRBD2, was not checked against the DNA. TRBV21-1 is given as a pseudogene. This TCR was sampled from an adult who received the AZD1222 COVID-19 vaccine. The sample in question was peripheral blood, obtained 28 days after the second AZD1222 dose. The CDR3 DNA reads as TGTGCCAGCAGCAATACCCGAACTAGCGGAAACCTTTCTAGCACAGATACGCAGTATTTT. Translated: CASSNTRTSGNLSSTDTQYF.